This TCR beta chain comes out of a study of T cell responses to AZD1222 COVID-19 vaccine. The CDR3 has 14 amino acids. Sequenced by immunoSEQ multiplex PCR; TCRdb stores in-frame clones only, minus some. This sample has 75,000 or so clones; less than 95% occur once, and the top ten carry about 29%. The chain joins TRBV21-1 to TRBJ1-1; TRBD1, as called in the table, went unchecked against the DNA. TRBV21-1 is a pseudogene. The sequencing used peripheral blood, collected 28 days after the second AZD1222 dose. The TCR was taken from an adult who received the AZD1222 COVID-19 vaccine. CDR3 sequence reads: CASTGTGEVTEAFF. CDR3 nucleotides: TGTGCCAGCACCGGGACAGGGGAGGTCACTGAAGCTTTCTTT.